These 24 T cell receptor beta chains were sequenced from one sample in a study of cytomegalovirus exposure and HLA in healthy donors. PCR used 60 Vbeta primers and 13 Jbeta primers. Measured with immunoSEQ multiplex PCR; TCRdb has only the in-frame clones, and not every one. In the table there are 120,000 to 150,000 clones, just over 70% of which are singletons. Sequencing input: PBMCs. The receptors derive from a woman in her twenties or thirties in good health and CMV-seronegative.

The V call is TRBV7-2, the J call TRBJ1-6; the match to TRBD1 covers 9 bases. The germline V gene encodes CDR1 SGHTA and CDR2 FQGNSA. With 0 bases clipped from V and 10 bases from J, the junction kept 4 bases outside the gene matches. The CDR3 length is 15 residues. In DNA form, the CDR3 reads TGTGCCAGCAGCTTAGCGGGACAGGGTGGCTCACCCCTCCACTTT. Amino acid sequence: CASSLAGQGGSPLHF.

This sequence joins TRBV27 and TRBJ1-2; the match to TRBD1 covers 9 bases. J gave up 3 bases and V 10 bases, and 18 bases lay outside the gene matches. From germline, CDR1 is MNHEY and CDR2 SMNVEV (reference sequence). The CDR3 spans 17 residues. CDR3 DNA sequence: TGTGCCACCCTATCACGGACAGGGGCATCGACGGACTATGGCTACACCTTC. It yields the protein CATLSRTGASTDYGYTF.

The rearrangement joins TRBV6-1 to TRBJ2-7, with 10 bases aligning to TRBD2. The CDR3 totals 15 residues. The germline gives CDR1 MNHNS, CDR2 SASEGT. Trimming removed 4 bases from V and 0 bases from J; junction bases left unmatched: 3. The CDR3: CASSGTSGRSYEQYV. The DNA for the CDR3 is TGTGCCAGCAGTGGGACTAGCGGACGCTCCTACGAGCAGTACGTC.

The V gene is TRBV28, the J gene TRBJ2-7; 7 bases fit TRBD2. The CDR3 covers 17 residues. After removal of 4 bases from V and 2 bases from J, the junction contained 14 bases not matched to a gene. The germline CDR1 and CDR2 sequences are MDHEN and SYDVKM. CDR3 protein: CASSYPLAGVRTYEQYF. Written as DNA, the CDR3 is TGTGCCAGCAGTTATCCCCTCGCGGGAGTGCGGACCTACGAGCAGTACTTC.

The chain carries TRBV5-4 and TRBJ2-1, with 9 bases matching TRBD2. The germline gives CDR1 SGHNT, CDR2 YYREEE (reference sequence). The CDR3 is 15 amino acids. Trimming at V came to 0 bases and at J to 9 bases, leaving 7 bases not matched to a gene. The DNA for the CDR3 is TGTGCCAGCAGCTTGGGGCGGGAGGGCCTAGGTGAGCAGTTCTTC. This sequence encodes CASSLGREGLGEQFF.

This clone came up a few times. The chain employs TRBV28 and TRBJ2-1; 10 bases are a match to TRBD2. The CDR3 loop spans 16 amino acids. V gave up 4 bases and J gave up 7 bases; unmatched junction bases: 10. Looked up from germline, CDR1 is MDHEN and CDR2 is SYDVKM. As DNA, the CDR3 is TGTGCCAGCAGTTCTTTAGCGGGAGGAGGGGTGAATGAGCAGTTCTTC. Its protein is CASSSLAGGGVNEQFF.

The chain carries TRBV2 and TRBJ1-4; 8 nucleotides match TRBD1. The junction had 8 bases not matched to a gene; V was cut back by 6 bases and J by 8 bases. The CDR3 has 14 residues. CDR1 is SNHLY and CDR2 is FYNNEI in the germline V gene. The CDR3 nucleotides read TGTGCCAGCAGCTTCCAGGGGGCCGGGGAAAAACTGTTTTTT. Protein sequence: CASSFQGAGEKLFF.

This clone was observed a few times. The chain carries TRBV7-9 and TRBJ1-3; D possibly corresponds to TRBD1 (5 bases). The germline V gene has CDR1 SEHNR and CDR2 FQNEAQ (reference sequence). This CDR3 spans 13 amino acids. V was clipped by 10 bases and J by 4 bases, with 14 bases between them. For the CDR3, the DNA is TGTGCCACCCGGGGGGGTGCCGGAAACACCATATATTTT. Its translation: CATRGGAGNTIYF.

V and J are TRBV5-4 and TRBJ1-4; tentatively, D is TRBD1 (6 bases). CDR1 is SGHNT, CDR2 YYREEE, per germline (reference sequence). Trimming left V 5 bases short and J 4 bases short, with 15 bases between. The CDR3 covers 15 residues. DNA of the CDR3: TGTGCCAGCAGTCGGGAGGGGGGTATTAATGAAAAACTGTTTTTT. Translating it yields CASSREGGINEKLFF.

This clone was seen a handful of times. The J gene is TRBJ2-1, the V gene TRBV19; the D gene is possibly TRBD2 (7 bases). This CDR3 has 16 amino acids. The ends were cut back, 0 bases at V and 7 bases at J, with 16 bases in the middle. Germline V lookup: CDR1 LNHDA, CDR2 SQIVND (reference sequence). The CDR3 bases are TGTGCCAGTAGTATAGATATGAGGGGGGGCAGGAATGAGCAGTTCTTC. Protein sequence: CASSIDMRGGRNEQFF.

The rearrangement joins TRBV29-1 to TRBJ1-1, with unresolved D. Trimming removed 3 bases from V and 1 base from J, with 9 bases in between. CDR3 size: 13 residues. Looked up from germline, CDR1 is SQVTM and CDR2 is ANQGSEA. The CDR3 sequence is CSVERQENTEAFF. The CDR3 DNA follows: TGCAGCGTTGAGCGCCAAGAGAACACTGAAGCTTTCTTT.

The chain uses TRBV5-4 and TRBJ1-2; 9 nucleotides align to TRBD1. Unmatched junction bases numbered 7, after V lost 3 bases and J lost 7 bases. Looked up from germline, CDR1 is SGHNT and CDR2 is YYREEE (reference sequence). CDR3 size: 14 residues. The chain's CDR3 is CASSSAGQGFGYTF. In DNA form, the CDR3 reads TGTGCCAGCAGCTCCGCCGGACAGGGGTTTGGCTACACCTTC. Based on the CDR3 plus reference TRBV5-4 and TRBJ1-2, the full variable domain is ETGVTQSPTHLIKTRGQQVTLRCSSQSGHNTVSWYQQALGQGPQFIFQYYREEENGRGNFPPRFSGLQFPNYSSELNVNALELDDSALYLCASSSAGQGFGYTFGSGTRLTVV.

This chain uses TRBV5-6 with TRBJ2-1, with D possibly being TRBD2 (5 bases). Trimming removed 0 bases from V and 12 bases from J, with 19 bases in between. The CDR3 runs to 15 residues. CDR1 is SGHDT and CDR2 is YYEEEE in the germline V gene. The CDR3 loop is CASSLGASLARGQFF. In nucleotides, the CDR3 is TGTGCCAGCAGCTTGGGGGCTAGCCTTGCACGGGGGCAGTTCTTC. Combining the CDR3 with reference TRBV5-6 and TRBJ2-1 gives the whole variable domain DAGVTQSPTHLIKTRGQQVTLRCSPKSGHDTVSWYQQALGQGPQFIFQYYEEEERQRGNFPDRFSGHQFPNYSSELNVNALLLGDSALYLCASSLGASLARGQFFGPGTRLTVL.

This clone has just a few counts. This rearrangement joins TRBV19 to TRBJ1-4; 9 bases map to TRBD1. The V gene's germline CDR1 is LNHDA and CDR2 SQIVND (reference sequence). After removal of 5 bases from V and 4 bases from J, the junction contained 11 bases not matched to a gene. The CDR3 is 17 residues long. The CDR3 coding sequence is TGTGCCAGTAGTCGGGACAGGGCGGGCCTTGTTAATGAAAAACTGTTTTTT. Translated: CASSRDRAGLVNEKLFF.

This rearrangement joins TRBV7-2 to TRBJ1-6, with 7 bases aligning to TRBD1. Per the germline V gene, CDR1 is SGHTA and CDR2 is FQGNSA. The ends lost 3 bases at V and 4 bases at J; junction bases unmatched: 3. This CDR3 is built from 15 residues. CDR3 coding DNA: TGTGCCAGCAGCTTCACAGGGGCTTATAATTCACCCCTCCACTTT. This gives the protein CASSFTGAYNSPLHF.

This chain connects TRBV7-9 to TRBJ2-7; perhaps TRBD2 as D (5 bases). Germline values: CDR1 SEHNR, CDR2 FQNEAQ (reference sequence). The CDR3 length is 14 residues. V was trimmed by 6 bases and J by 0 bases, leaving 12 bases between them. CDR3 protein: CASRLSDPSYEQYF. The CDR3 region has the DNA TGTGCCAGCAGACTTAGCGATCCCTCCTACGAGCAGTACTTC.

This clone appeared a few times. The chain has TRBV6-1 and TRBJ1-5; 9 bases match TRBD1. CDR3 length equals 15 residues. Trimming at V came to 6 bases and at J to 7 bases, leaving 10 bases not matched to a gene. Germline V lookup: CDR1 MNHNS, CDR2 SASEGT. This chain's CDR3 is CASSTRTGEGQPQHF. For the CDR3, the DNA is TGTGCCAGCAGCACTCGGACAGGGGAGGGGCAGCCCCAGCATTTT.

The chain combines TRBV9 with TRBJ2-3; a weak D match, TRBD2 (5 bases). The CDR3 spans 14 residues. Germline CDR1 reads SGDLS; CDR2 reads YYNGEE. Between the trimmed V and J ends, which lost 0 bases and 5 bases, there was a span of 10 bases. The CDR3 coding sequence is TGTGCCAGCAGCGTAGCGGGGAATGGAGATACGCAGTATTTT. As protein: CASSVAGNGDTQYF. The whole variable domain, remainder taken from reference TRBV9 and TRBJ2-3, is DSGVTQTPKHLITATGQRVTLRCSPRSGDLSVYWYQQSLDQGLQFLIQYYNGEERAKGNILERFSAQQFPDLHSELNLSSLELGDSALYFCASSVAGNGDTQYFGPGTRLTVL.

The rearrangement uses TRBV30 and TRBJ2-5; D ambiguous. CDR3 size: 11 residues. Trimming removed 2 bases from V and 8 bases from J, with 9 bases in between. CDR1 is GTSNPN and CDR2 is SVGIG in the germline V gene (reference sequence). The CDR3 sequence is CAWSPSGTQYF. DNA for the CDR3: TGTGCCTGGAGTCCCTCGGGTACCCAGTACTTC.

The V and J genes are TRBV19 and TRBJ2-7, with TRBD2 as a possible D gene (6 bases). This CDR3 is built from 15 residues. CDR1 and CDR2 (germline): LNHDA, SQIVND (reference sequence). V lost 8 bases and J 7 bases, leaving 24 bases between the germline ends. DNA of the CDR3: TGTGCCAGTCGAACCCATAAGGGCCCCGCGGGAGAGCAGTACTTC. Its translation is CASRTHKGPAGEQYF.

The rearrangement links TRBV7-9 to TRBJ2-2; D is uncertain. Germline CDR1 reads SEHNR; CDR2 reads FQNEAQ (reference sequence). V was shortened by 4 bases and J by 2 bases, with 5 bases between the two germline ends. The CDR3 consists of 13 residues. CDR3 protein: CASSSFNTGELFF. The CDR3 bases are TGTGCCAGCAGCTCTTTTAACACCGGGGAGCTGTTTTTT.

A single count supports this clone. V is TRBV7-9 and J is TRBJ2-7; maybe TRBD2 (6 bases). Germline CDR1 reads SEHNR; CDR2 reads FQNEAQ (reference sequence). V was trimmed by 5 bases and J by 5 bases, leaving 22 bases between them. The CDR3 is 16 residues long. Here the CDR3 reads CASSHTNPEGFDEQYV. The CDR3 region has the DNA TGTGCCAGCAGCCATACCAACCCGGAGGGGTTCGACGAGCAGTACGTC.

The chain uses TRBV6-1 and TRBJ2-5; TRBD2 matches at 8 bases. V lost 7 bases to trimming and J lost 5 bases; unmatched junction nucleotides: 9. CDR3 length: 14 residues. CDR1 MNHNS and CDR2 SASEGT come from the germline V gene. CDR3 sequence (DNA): TGTGCCAGCACCCCGGGACTAGAGACTGAGACCCAGTACTTC. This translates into CASTPGLETETQYF.

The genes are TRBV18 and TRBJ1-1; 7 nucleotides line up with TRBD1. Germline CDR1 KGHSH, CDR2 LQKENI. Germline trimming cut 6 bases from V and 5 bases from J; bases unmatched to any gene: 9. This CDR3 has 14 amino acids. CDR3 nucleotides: TGTGCCAGCTCCCCGGACAGGCGGGTAACTGAAGCTTTCTTT. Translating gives CASSPDRRVTEAFF.